Listed here are 21 T cell receptor beta chains from one sample, sequenced in a study of HIV-infected patients and healthy controls. From the 5' RACE reads, TCRdb called clonotypes with MiXCR, one entry per CDR3 protein. This table has tens of thousands of distinct CDR3 sequences, roughly a sixth appearing once. The specimen sequenced was CD4+ T cells from blood. These receptors were collected from a human donor in good health.

The rearrangement uses TRBV7-2 and TRBJ1-6, with D unresolved. Germline CDR1 reads SGHTA; CDR2 reads FQGNSA. The CDR3 extends over 11 amino acids. V was shortened by 6 bases and J by 6 bases, with 3 bases between the two germline ends. CDR3 loop: CASSFNSPLHF. The DNA of the CDR3 is TGTGCCAGCAGTTTTAATTCACCCCTCCACTTT.

In this sample, this clonotype turned up a few times. The J gene is TRBJ2-1, the V gene TRBV18, with TRBD2 identical over 10 bases. After removal of 5 bases from V and 7 bases from J, the junction contained 8 bases not matched to a gene. This CDR3 is built from 15 residues. From germline, CDR1 is KGHSH and CDR2 LQKENI. DNA for the CDR3: TGTGCCAGCTCAAGTGGGACTAGCGCTTGGAATGAGCAGTTCTTC. The encoded protein is CASSSGTSAWNEQFF.

A few counts support this clonotype. V and J are TRBV24-1 and TRBJ2-3; 7 nucleotides line up with TRBD2. Germline V gives CDR1 KGHDR, CDR2 SFDVKD. V lost 2 bases and J lost 2; bases outside the gene matches: 6. The CDR3 covers 16 residues. CDR3 in amino acids: CATSDYRAGNTDTQYF. CDR3 nucleotide sequence: TGTGCCACCAGTGATTACCGAGCGGGGAACACAGATACGCAGTATTTT.

The table lists this clonotype with many counts. J is TRBJ1-4 and V is TRBV28; 9 nucleotides align to TRBD1. This CDR3 is built from 14 residues. V was pared by 6 bases and J by 7 bases, with 6 bases of the junction left unmatched. CDR1 and CDR2 (germline): MDHEN, SYDVKM. DNA of the CDR3: TGTGCCAGCAGGCTAACAGGGGGCCGTGAAAAACTGTTTTTT. Its translation: CASRLTGGREKLFF.

In this sample, this clonotype turned up many times. The gene calls are TRBV24-1 and TRBJ2-1, with TRBD1 identical over 9 bases. The ends lost 3 bases at V and 6 bases at J; junction bases unmatched: 11. CDR3 size: 17 residues. The germline V gene has CDR1 KGHDR and CDR2 SFDVKD. CDR3: CATSDSIGTGYGNEQFF. For the CDR3, the DNA is TGTGCCACCAGTGATAGCATCGGGACAGGGTACGGCAATGAGCAGTTCTTC.

This clonotype was detected only a few times. Here the CDR3 DNA reads TGTGCCAGCATTTCGGTAGTTCGGACAGATACGCAGTATTTT. Translating gives CASISVVRTDTQYF. This chain joins TRBV2 and TRBJ2-3; D gene unclear. The germline gives CDR1 SNHLY, CDR2 FYNNEI. The CDR3 runs to 14 residues. Trimming removed 7 bases from V and 3 bases from J, with 14 bases in between.

In this sample, this clonotype turned up a few times. The rearrangement uses TRBV4-3 and TRBJ2-3, with 8 bases matching TRBD2. Germline lookup yields CDR1 LGHNA and CDR2 YSLEER. This CDR3 has 17 amino acids. The V gene end was trimmed by 1 base and the J gene end by 2 bases; junction bases not matched to a gene: 8. The CDR3 loop is CASSQGPYSGVTDTQYF. In DNA form, the CDR3 reads TGCGCCAGCAGCCAAGGACCTTATAGCGGGGTCACAGATACGCAGTATTTT.

This chain connects TRBV5-1 to TRBJ1-1; possibly TRBD1 for D (6 bases). CDR3 length: 19 residues. Looked up from germline, CDR1 is SGHRS and CDR2 is YFSETQ. Deletions cut 0 bases from V and 0 bases from J, with 21 bases between. The chain's CDR3 is CASSLDPPGTPGVNTEAFF. The CDR3 DNA follows: TGCGCCAGCAGCTTGGATCCTCCCGGGACACCCGGGGTGAACACTGAAGCTTTCTTT.

This sequence joins TRBV6-6 and TRBJ1-5; D is uncertain. The CDR3 length is 14 residues. V was clipped by 2 bases and J by 0 bases, with 5 bases between them. CDR1 is MNHNY, CDR2 SVGAGI, per germline (reference sequence). Written as DNA, the CDR3 is TGTGCCAGCAGTTACCTGGATAGCAATCAGCCCCAGCATTTT. Amino acids: CASSYLDSNQPQHF.

V gene TRBV19 combines with J gene TRBJ1-6, with TRBD1 matching 8 bases. Germline loops: CDR1 LNHDA, CDR2 SQIVND (reference sequence). The ends lost 3 bases at V and 9 bases at J; junction bases unmatched: 7. The CDR3 spans 15 residues. The CDR3 spells CASSIKRQGSSPLHF. The CDR3 coding sequence is TGTGCCAGTAGTATTAAGAGACAGGGGAGTTCACCCCTCCACTTT.

This clonotype was counted a few times. This sequence joins TRBV7-2 and TRBJ1-2, with D unclear. Germline loops: CDR1 SGHTA, CDR2 FQGNSA. This CDR3 region has 14 residues. V was cut by 1 base and J by 6 bases, with 12 bases left in between. The CDR3, as DNA: TGTGCCAGCAGCTTAGGCAACGATGGCGATGGCTACACCTTC. Residues: CASSLGNDGDGYTF.

This clonotype has at least ten counts. The chain carries TRBV6-2 or TRBV6-3 and TRBJ2-7; maybe TRBD1 (5 bases). The germline V gene has CDR1 MNHEY and CDR2 SVGEGT. The CDR3 sequence is 13 residues long. The V and J ends lost 5 bases and 2 bases respectively, with 10 bases between them. CDR3 region: CASSLQGAYEQYF. CDR3 coding DNA: TGTGCCAGCAGTCTGCAGGGTGCCTACGAGCAGTACTTC.

As concerns this clonotype: A read error may account for a junction end that differs from germline. V usage is TRBV28 and J usage is TRBJ2-1, with D possibly TRBD1 on 6 matching bases. Germline CDR1 reads MDHEN; CDR2 reads SYDVKM. CDR3 size: 13 residues. CDR3 nucleotides: TGTGCGAGCAGAGGACAGAATAACAATGAGCAGTTCTTC. Translated: CASRGQNNNEQFF.

In its sample, this clonotype was seen once. V and J are TRBV12-3 or TRBV12-4 and TRBJ2-7, with no clear D. CDR3 length: 15 amino acids. Trimming took off 3 bases at V and 1 base at J, with 13 bases between the two ends. This chain's CDR3 is CASSFGLGQSYEQYF. The CDR3, as DNA: TGTGCCAGCAGTTTTGGGTTAGGCCAGTCCTACGAGCAGTACTTC.

The chain has TRBV5-1 and TRBJ2-7; 10 bases map to TRBD1. The CDR3 is made up of 15 amino acids. Germline loops: CDR1 SGHRS, CDR2 YFSETQ. With 4 bases clipped from V and 7 bases from J, the junction kept 11 bases outside the gene matches. The CDR3 reads CASSPPGTGVKEQYF. DNA of the CDR3: TGCGCCAGCAGCCCCCCCGGGACAGGGGTCAAGGAGCAGTACTTC.

This clonotype was seen a few times. The V and J genes are TRBV29-1 and TRBJ1-1; 7 positions agree with TRBD1. This CDR3 has 14 residues. Germline lookup yields CDR1 SQVTM and CDR2 ANQGSEA. V was clipped by 8 bases and J by 1 base; unmatched bases: 10. This CDR3 is CSLAMRQGNTEAFF. The CDR3, as DNA: TGCAGCCTTGCCATGAGACAGGGGAACACTGAAGCTTTCTTT.

There are many counts of this clonotype. This sequence joins TRBV3-1 and TRBJ2-1; 9 nucleotides agree with TRBD2. J gave up 9 bases and V 4 bases, and 7 bases lay outside the gene matches. This CDR3 comprises 14 residues. Per the germline V gene, CDR1 is LGHDT and CDR2 is YNNKEL (reference sequence). The CDR3 nucleotides read TGTGCCAGCAGCCTCGGCGGGAGGGGTAGTGAGCAGTTCTTC. This sequence encodes CASSLGGRGSEQFF.

The J gene is TRBJ2-7, the V gene TRBV6-5; no reliable D call. V was clipped by 4 bases and J by 4 bases, with 8 bases between them. Looked up from germline, CDR1 is MNHEY and CDR2 is SVGAGI. The CDR3 has 12 amino acids. CDR3 amino acids: CASSSELYEQYF. CDR3 nucleotide sequence: TGTGCCAGCAGTTCCGAGCTTTACGAGCAGTACTTC.

This clonotype was counted a single time. The V and J genes are TRBV11-1 and TRBJ2-3; perhaps D is TRBD1 or TRBD2 (5 bases each). The CDR3 has 16 residues. The germline V gene encodes CDR1 SGHAT and CDR2 FQDESV (reference sequence). The ends were cut back, 5 bases at V and 0 bases at J, with 15 bases in the middle. In DNA form, the CDR3 reads TGTGCCAGCAGCCCCTCGACAGCGGCTAGCACAGATACGCAGTATTTT. Its translation: CASSPSTAASTDTQYF.

In its sample, this clonotype was seen many times. The rearrangement uses TRBV20-1 and TRBJ2-7; 8 nucleotides align to TRBD1. This CDR3 comprises 13 residues. Germline V gene lookup returns CDR1 DFQATT and CDR2 SNEGSKA (reference sequence). V lost 7 bases, J lost 6 bases, and 11 bases stayed unmatched. CDR3 in DNA: TGCAGTGTACCGGACAGGGTAGCTGCCGAGCAGTACTTC. This codes for CSVPDRVAAEQYF.

V and J are TRBV6-6 and TRBJ1-4; D is possibly TRBD1 (6 bases). The CDR3 is 14 amino acids. Trimming stripped 6 bases from V and 6 bases from J, with 14 bases between. Germline CDR1 reads MNHNY; CDR2 reads SVGAGI (reference sequence). The CDR3 protein is CASRAGTKDEKLFF. The CDR3 nucleotides are TGTGCCAGCAGGGCCGGGACAAAGGATGAAAAACTGTTTTTT.